The subject of this entry is one T cell receptor (beta chain). Its antigen is undetermined. The data were taken from a study of shared clonotypes between healthy human individuals. Regarding the study as a whole: Sampling included only blood; tissue repertoires likely differ. Despite large depth, sorted-subset datasets appeared incompletely sequenced. Generally, estimated richness proved larger in naive subsets than it did in memory subsets.

Selected positively for CCR7 and CD45RO-negative, naive CD8 cells excluded terminally differentiated effector memory CD45RA+ cells. Authors' data handling: ImmunoSEQ supplied junction-only sequences lacking quality scores, so filtering was different. Profiled with immunoSEQ multiplex PCR; TCRdb holds only in-frame clones, not every one. The V and J calls and clone size come from that table; D and trimming were worked out from the DNA. The data contain some 1,900,000 clones, approximately 95% of them singletons. Germline CDR1 and CDR2: GTSNPN and SVGIG (reference sequence). The V end was cut by 0 bases, the J end by 5 bases, with 13 bases between. The CDR3 covers 14 residues.

The chain uses TRBV30 and TRBJ1-1; weak D call: TRBD1 (5 bases). The sequenced sample was naive CD8+ T cells sorted from blood. The receptor was isolated from a man younger than 30 in good health. Written as DNA, the CDR3 is TGTGCCTGGAGTGTATACGGGGGATGGACTGAAGCTTTCTTT. Protein product: CAWSVYGGWTEAFF.